The T cell receptor (beta chain) described here comes from a study of T cell responses to AZD1222 COVID-19 vaccine (dated by TCRdb to 2020 to 2023). For the wider study: A total of about 240 trial participants underwent TCR sequencing, of whom some 210 received two doses of AZD1222 and about 26 received two doses of the MenACWY control vaccine. Trial participants were enrolled by age into subgroups of 18-55, 56-69 and 70-plus years, and around 140, 26 and 57 TCR-sequenced participants, respectively, were included in these subgroups.

Points the paper makes about the study in general: Because no day 14 peak-response samples were available, repertoires were characterized only after the peak T cell response. After two AZD1222 doses, both the breadth and the depth of spike-specific TCRs were significantly higher than at day 0 and than in MenACWY recipients. In the small 56-69-year group, the increase in depth fell short of significance, most likely because of low power. Vaccine-associated CD4 TCRs spanned the whole spike protein, with dominant responses in regions 160-218 and 743-854. Most participants were white British and females outnumbered males, and the authors suggested that clonal diversity may have been underestimated. Conclusions about previously exposed vaccinees are limited because only six or seven AZD1222 recipients were SARS-CoV-2 seropositive at baseline. Epitopes outside the regions mutated in the B.1.351 and B.1.1.7 variants were reportedly recognized by nearly half of the unique spike-specific TCRs.

On this clone itself: The antigen it binds to is not known. Base qualities are not recorded, but no much larger clone differs from it by a single base.

What this sample's time point label stands for: about 28 days (+/-7) after the second vaccine dose. Because spike-specific TCR depth and breadth did not differ between the two schedules, AZD1222 recipients who got a second dose at roughly 4 weeks were pooled with those who got a second dose at roughly 12 weeks. The vaccinee samples were drawn from two UK trials, COV001 and COV002, one of which was a single-blind randomized controlled phase 2/3 trial testing AZD1222 (ChAdOx1 nCoV-19) in healthy adults. For TCRbeta chain sequencing, PBMC samples were collected from trial participants at day 0 and at day 28 after the second dose. The CDR3 regions of human TCRbeta chains were subjected to immunosequencing. The authors' analysis ran thus. Repertoire TCRs were checked for matches against a reference library of SARS-CoV-2-specific TCRs that had been generated using the MIRA antigen-specificity platform. Breadth was defined as the fraction of unique TCRs that were SARS-CoV-2-associated, and depth was defined as the fraction of total T cells that were SARS-CoV-2-associated. Using the MIRA data, every spike-specific TCR was mapped to the spike region that the TCR reacted to and assigned to either a CD4 or a CD8 class. Log10-transformed breadth and depth values were compared by one-way ANOVA with Sidak's multiple comparisons tests. The table was pulled from immuneACCESS by TCRdb, which kept in-frame rearrangements only. Such tables lose some clones; where checked, under half of the loss comes from unresolved V genes, and the rest has no known cause. V, J and clone size reflect that table, while D and trimming were determined from the DNA. This sample is represented by 200,000 or so clones; around 93% of them were singletons. Roughly 1% of the sample lies in the top ten.

V is shortened by 8 bases, J by 4 bases, and the region joining them spans 10 bases. Based on the germline V gene, the CDR1 and CDR2 sequences are SNHLY and FYNNEI. Taken from cysteine to phenylalanine, the CDR3 has 12 residues. Of all the DNA, just the CDR3 is kept, 36 bases in frame from base 1. The sequences come from peripheral blood, collected 28 days after the second AZD1222 dose. This clonotype originated in an adult who received the AZD1222 COVID-19 vaccine. The chain was built from TRBV2 and TRBJ2-3; the D gene may be TRBD1 or TRBD2, since each aligns over 5 bases. The CDR3 reads CASGRGPDTQYF. The DNA sequence is TGTGCCAGCGGACGGGGACCAGATACGCAGTATTTT.